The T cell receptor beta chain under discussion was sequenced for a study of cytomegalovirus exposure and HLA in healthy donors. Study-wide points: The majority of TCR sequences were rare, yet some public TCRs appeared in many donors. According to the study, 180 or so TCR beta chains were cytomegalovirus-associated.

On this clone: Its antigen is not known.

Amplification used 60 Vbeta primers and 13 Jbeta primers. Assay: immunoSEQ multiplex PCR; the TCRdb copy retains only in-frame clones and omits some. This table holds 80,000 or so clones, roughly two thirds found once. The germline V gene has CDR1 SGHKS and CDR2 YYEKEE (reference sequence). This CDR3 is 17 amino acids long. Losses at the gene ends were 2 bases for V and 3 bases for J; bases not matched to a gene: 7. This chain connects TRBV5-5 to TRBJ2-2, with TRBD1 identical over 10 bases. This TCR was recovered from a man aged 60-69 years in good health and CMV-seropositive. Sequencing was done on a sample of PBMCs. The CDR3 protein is CASSFSTGGLYTGELFF. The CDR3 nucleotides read TGTGCCAGCAGCTTCTCGACAGGGGGCTTATACACCGGGGAGCTGTTTTTT.